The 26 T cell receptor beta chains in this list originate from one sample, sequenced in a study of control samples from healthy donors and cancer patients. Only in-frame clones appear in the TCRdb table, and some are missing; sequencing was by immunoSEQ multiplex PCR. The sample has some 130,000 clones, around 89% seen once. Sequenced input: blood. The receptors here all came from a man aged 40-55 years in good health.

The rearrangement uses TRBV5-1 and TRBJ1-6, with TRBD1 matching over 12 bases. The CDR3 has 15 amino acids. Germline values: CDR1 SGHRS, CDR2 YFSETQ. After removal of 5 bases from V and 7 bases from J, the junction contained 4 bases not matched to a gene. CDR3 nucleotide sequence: TGCGCCAGCAGTTCCGGGACAGGGGGCAATTCACCCCTCCACTTT. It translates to CASSSGTGGNSPLHF.

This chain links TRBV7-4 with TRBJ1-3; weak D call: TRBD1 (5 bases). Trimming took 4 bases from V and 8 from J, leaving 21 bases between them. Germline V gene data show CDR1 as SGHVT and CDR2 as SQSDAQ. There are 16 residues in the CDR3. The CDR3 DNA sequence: TGTGCCAGCAGCTCTAGGGACGGAAACTTTAACCACACCATATATTTT. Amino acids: CASSSRDGNFNHTIYF.

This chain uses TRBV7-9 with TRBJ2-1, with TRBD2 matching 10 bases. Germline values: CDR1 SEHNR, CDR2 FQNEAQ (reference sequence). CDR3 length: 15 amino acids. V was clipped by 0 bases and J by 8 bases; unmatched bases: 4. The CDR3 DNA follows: TGTGCCAGCAGCTTAGCAGCGGGGGGGCCCTATGAGCAGTTCTTC. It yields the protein CASSLAAGGPYEQFF.

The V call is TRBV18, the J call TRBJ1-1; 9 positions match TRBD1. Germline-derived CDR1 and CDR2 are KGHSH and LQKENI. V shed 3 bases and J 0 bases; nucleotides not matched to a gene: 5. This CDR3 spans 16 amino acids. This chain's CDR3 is CASSPPTGGMNTEAFF. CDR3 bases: TGTGCCAGCTCACCCCCCACAGGGGGCATGAACACTGAAGCTTTCTTT.

CDR3 coding DNA: TGCGCCAGCAGCTTGGGGGGACAGGGGTTTGTCCTCGGGGATCAGCCCCAGCATTTT. Translated, it gives CASSLGGQGFVLGDQPQHF. V gene TRBV5-1 combines with J gene TRBJ1-5; 10 nucleotides align to TRBD1. The CDR3 is made up of 19 amino acids. Trimming took 0 bases from V and 5 from J; bases not matched to a gene: 14. Germline assignment: CDR1 SGHRS and CDR2 YFSETQ.

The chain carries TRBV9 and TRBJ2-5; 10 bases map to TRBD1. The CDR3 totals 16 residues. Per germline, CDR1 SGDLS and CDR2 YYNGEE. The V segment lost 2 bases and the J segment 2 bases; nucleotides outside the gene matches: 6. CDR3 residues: CASSVGQGVPQETQYF. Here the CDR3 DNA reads TGTGCCAGCAGCGTTGGACAGGGGGTACCACAAGAGACCCAGTACTTC.

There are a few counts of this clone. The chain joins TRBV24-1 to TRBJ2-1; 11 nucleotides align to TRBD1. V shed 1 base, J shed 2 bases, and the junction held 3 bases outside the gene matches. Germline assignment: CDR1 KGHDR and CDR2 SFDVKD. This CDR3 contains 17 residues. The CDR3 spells CATSDLRTGGTYNEQFF. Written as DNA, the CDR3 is TGTGCCACCAGTGATTTAAGGACAGGGGGCACCTACAATGAGCAGTTCTTC.

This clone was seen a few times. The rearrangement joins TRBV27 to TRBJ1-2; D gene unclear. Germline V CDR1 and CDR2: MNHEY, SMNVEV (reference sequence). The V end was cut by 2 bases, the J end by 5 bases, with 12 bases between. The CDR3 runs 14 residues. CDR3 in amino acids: CASSLQSIGYGYTF. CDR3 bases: TGTGCCAGCAGTTTACAGTCAATTGGATATGGCTACACCTTC.

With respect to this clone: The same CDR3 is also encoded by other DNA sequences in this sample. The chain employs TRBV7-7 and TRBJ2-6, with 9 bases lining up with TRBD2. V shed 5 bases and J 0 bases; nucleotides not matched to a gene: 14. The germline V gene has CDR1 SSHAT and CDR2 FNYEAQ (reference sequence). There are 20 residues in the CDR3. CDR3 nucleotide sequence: TGTGCCAGCAGCGTTCAGCGGGGGGCTCGGCGACTCTCTGGGGCCAACGTCCTGACTTTC. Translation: CASSVQRGARRLSGANVLTF.

The CDR3 loop reads CASISRGEAYNEQFF. The CDR3 DNA is TGCGCCAGCATTTCCAGGGGGGAAGCCTACAATGAGCAGTTCTTC. The chain links TRBV10-1 to TRBJ2-1, with D possibly being TRBD1 (7 bases). Trimming cost V 7 bases and J 2 bases, with 15 bases left between them. The CDR3 consists of 15 residues. Germline V gene lookup returns CDR1 WNHNN and CDR2 SYGVQD (reference sequence).

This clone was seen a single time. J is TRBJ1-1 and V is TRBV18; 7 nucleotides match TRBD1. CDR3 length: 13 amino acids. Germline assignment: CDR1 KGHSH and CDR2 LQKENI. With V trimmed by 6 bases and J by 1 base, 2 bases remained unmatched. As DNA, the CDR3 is TGTGCCAGCTCCGGACAGGCGAACACTGAAGCTTTCTTT. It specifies CASSGQANTEAFF. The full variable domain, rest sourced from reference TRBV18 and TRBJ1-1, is NAGVMQNPRHLVRRRGQEARLRCSPMKGHSHVYWYRQLPEEGLKFMVYLQKENIIDESGMPKERFSAEFPKEGPSILRIQQVVRGDSAAYFCASSGQANTEAFFGQGTRLTVV.

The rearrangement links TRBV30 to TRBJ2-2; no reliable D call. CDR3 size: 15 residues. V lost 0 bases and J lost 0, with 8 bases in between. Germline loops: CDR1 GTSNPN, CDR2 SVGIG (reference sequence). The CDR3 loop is CAWSVVYANTGELFF. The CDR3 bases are TGTGCCTGGAGTGTGGTCTACGCGAACACCGGGGAGCTGTTTTTT.

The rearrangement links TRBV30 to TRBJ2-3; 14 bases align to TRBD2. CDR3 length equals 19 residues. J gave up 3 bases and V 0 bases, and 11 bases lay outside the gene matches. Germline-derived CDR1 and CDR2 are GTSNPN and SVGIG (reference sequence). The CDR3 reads CAWSVLRTSGGPVTDTQYF. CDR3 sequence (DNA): TGTGCCTGGAGTGTACTTCGGACTAGCGGGGGGCCAGTTACAGATACGCAGTATTTT.

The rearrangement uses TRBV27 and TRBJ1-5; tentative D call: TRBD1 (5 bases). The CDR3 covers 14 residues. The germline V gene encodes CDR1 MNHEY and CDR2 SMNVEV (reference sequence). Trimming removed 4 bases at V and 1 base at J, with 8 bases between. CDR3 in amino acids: CASSWQGSNQPQHF. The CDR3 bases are TGTGCCAGCAGTTGGCAGGGAAGCAATCAGCCCCAGCATTTT.

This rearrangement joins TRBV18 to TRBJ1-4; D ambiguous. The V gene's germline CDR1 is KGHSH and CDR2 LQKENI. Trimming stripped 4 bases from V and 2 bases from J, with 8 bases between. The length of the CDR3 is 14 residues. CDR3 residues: CASSQGSTNEKLFF. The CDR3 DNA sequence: TGTGCCAGCTCACAGGGTTCTACTAATGAAAAACTGTTTTTT.

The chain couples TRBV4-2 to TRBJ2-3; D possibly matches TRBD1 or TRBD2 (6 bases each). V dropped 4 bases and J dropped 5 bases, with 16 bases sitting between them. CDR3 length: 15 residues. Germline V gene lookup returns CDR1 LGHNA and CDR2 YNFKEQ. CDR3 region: CASSRDERGEDTQYF. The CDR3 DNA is TGTGCCAGCAGCCGCGACGAGAGGGGGGAAGATACGCAGTATTTT.

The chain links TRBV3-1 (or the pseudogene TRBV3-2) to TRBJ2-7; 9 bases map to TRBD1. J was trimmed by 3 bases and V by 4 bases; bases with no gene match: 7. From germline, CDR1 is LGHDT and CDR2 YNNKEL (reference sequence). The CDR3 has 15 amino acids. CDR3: CASSPFRDRDYEQYF. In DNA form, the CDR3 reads TGTGCCAGCAGCCCTTTCCGGGACAGGGACTACGAGCAGTACTTC.

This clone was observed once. CDR3 sequence: CASSVGSGANVLTF. The CDR3 region has the DNA TGTGCCAGCAGCGTAGGCTCTGGGGCCAACGTCCTGACTTTC. This chain joins TRBV9 and TRBJ2-6; D is ambiguous. The ends were cut back, 0 bases at V and 0 bases at J, with 1 base in the middle. CDR3 length: 14 amino acids. Germline V gene lookup returns CDR1 SGDLS and CDR2 YYNGEE.

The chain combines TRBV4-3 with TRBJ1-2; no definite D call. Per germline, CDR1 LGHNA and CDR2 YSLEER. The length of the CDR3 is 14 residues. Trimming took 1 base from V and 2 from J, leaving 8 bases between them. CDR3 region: CASSQVSGNYGYTF. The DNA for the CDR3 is TGCGCCAGCAGCCAAGTGAGCGGGAACTATGGCTACACCTTC.

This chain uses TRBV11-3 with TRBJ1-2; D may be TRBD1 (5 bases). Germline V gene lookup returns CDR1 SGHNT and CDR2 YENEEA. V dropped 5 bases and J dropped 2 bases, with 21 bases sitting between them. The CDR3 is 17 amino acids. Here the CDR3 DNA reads TGTGCCAGCAGCAAAGGGGTTCGGCAGAAACTCAACTATGGCTACACCTTC. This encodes CASSKGVRQKLNYGYTF. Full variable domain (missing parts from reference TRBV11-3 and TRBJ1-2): EAGVVQSPRYKIIEKKQPVAFWCNPISGHNTLYWYLQNLGQGPELLIRYENEEAVDDSQLPKDRFSAERLKGVDSTLKIQPAELGDSAVYLCASSKGVRQKLNYGYTFGSGTRLTVV.

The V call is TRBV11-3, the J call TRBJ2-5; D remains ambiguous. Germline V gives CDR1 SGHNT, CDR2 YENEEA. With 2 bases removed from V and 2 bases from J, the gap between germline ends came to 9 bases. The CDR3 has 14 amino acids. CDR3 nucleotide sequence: TGTGCCAGCAGCTTAAGTTATCGGCAAGAGACCCAGTACTTC. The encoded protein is CASSLSYRQETQYF.

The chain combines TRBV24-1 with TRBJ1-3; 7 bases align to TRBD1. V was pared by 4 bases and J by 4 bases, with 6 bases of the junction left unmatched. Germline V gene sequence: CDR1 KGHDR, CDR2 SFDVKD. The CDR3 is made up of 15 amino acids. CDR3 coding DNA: TGTGCCACCAGTGACCCGACAGGGTCGGGAAACACCATATATTTT. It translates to CATSDPTGSGNTIYF.

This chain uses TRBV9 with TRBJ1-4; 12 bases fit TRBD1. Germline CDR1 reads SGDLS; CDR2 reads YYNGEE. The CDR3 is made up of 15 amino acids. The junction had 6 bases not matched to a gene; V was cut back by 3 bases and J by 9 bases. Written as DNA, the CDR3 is TGTGCCAGCAGCGATTACGGGACAGGGGGCCAAAAACTGTTTTTT. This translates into CASSDYGTGGQKLFF.

The CDR3 DNA sequence: TGCAGCGTTGTTCTTACCTACGAGCAGTACTTC. Translated: CSVVLTYEQYF. The chain joins TRBV29-1 to TRBJ2-7, with D unresolved. There are 11 residues in the CDR3. Germline-derived CDR1 and CDR2 are SQVTM and ANQGSEA. The ends were cut back, 4 bases at V and 2 bases at J, with 6 bases in the middle.

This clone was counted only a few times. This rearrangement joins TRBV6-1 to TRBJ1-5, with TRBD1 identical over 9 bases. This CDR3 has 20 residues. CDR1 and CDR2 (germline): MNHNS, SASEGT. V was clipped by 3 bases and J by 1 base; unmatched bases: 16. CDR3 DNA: TGTGCCAGCAGTGACCGGGACAGGGTTATAGGGGGGTTAAGCAATCAGCCCCAGCATTTT. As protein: CASSDRDRVIGGLSNQPQHF.

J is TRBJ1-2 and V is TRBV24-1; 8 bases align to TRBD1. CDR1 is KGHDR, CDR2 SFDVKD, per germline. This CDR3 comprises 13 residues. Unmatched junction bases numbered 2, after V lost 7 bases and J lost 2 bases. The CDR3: CATRDRGNYGYTF. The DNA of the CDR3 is TGTGCCACCAGAGACAGGGGAAACTATGGCTACACCTTC.